Presented here are 5 T cell receptor beta chains from one specimen sequenced in a study of regulatory T cells in long-lasting Graves disease. Combining iRepertoire HTBI primers with Arm-PCR of CDR3 regions, the authors built TCR beta libraries. TCRdb called the multiplex PCR reads again in MiXCR, with one record for every CDR3 protein. The repertoire holds fewer than 400,000 distinct CDR3 sequences, with about 18% as singletons. Described time point: newly diagnosed GD, antithyroid drugs for less than 3 months. Following extraction of RNA from PBMCs, that RNA was used to make the TCR library. Sequencing used peripheral blood mononuclear cells (PBMCs), obtained at new diagnosis, from a patient treated with antithyroid drugs. The receptors here all came from a female donor with Graves disease.

The chain recombines TRBV28 with TRBJ2-1, with no clear D. CDR3 length: 11 amino acids. Trimming removed 8 bases at V and 8 bases at J, with 10 bases between. The germline V gene encodes CDR1 MDHEN and CDR2 SYDVKM. The CDR3 nucleotides are TGTGCCAGCCGCCGGGTCTATGAGCAGTTCTTC. Translation gives CASRRVYEQFF. Variable domain in full (rest from reference TRBV28 and TRBJ2-1): DVKVTQSSRYLVKRTGEKVFLECVQDMDHENMFWYRQDPGLGLRLIYFSYDVKMKEKGDIPEGYSVSREKKERFSLILESASTNQTSMYLCASRRVYEQFFGPGTRLTVL.

In this sample, this clonotype turned up many times. The rearrangement uses TRBV6-2 or TRBV6-3 and TRBJ2-5; 15 bases fit TRBD2. Per the germline V gene, CDR1 is MNHEY and CDR2 is SVGEGT. With V trimmed by 7 bases and J by 5 bases, 11 bases remained unmatched. The CDR3 contains 17 residues. The CDR3: CASTAPGLAGGWETQYF. The CDR3 DNA reads TGTGCCAGCACGGCCCCCGGACTAGCGGGAGGGTGGGAGACCCAGTACTTC.

This clonotype was observed a handful of times. The rearrangement links TRBV6-1 to TRBJ1-1; D is uncertain. In germline, CDR1 is MNHNS, CDR2 SASEGT. The CDR3 is 11 residues long. Trimming shortened V by 3 bases and J by 11 bases, and 10 bases separated the two germline ends. Written as DNA, the CDR3 is TGTGCCAGCAGTGACCTGATCCTTGCTTTCTTT. It codes for CASSDLILAFF.

This rearrangement joins TRBV11-2 to TRBJ2-5; either TRBD1 or TRBD2 may fit D (6 bases each). Trimming shortened V by 6 bases and J by 3 bases, and 23 bases separated the two germline ends. CDR1 is SGHAT and CDR2 is FQNNGV in the germline V gene. This CDR3 contains 17 residues. CDR3 loop: CASRGIRGLNREETQYF. Here the CDR3 DNA reads TGTGCCAGCAGGGGGATACGGGGGCTCAACAGGGAAGAGACCCAGTACTTC.

This clonotype was seen ten or more times. The rearrangement links TRBV7-2 to TRBJ2-3; D perhaps matches TRBD2 (6 bases). The CDR3 runs 16 residues. V lost 4 bases, J lost 0 bases, and 14 bases lay in between. Germline CDR1 SGHTA, CDR2 FQGNSA. CDR3 loop: CASSSGTYTSTDTQYF. The CDR3 nucleotides read TGTGCCAGCAGCTCCGGGACTTATACTAGCACAGATACGCAGTATTTT. Drawing the rest from reference TRBV7-2 and TRBJ2-3, the complete variable domain is GAGVSQSPSNKVTEKGKDVELRCDPISGHTALYWYRQSLGQGLEFLIYFQGNSAPDKSGLPSDRFSAERTGGSVSTLTIQRTQQEDSAVYLCASSSGTYTSTDTQYFGPGTRLTVL.